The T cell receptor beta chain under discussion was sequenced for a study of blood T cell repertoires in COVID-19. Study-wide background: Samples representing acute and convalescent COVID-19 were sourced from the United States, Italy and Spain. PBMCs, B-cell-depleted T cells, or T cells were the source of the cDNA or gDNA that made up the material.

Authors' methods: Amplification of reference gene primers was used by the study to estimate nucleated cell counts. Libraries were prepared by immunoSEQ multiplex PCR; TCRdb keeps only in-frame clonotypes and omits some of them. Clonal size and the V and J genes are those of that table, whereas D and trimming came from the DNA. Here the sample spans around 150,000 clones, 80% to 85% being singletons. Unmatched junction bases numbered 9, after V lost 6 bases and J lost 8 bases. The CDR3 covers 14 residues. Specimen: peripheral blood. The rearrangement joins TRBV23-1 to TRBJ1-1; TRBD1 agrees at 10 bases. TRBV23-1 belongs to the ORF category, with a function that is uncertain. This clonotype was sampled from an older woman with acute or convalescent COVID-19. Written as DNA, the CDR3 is TGCGCCAGCAGGAGGGACAGGGGCTGTCCGGAAGCTTTCTTT. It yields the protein CASRRDRGCPEAFF.